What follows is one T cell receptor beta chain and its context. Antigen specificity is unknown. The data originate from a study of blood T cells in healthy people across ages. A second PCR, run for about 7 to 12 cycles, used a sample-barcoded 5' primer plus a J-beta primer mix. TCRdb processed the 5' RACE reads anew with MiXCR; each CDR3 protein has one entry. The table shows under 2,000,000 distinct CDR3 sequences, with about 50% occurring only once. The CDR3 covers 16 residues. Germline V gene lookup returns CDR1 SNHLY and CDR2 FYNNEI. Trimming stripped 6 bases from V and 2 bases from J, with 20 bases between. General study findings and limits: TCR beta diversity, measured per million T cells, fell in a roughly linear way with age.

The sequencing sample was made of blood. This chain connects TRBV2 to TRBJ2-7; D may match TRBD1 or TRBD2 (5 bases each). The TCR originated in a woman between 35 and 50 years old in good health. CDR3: CASSAGTHKLPYEQYF. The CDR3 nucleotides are TGTGCCAGCAGCGCCGGGACCCACAAACTCCCCTACGAGCAGTACTTC.